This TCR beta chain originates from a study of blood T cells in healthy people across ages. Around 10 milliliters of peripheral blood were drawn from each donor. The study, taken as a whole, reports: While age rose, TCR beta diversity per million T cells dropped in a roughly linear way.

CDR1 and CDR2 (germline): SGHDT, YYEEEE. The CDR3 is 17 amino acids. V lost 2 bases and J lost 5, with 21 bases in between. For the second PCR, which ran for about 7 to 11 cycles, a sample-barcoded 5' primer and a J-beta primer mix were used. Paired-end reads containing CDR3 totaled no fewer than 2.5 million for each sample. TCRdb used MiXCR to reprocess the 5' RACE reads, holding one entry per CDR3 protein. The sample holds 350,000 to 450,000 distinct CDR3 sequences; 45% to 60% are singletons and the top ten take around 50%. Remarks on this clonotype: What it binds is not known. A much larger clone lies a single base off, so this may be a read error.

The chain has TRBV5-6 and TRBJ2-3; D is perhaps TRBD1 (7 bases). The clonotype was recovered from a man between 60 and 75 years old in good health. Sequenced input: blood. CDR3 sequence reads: CASSFLSGQEGLDTQYF. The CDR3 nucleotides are TGTGCCAGCAGCTTCTTGTCTGGACAGGAGGGGTTAGATACGCAGTATTTT. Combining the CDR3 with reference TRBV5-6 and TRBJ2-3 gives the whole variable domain DAGVTQSPTHLIKTRGQQVTLRCSPKSGHDTVSWYQQALGQGPQFIFQYYEEEERQRGNFPDRFSGHQFPNYSSELNVNALLLGDSALYLCASSFLSGQEGLDTQYFGPGTRLTVL.